This paragraph reports one T cell receptor beta chain. This entry belongs to a study of blood T cell repertoires in COVID-19. Study overall: What the recovered Cohort 3 donors had was two negative PCRs, clearance, or symptom resolution.

Authors' methods: Amplified reference gene primers provided the basis for estimating nucleated cell counts. The data were produced by immunoSEQ multiplex PCR, yet TCRdb's version contains in-frame clones alone and is incomplete. V and J calls and clone size follow that table, whereas D and trimming were derived from the DNA. In the table there are about 400,000 clones, more than 75% of which are singletons. The receptor was derived from a man aged 35-49 years in a cohort exposed to, infected with or recovered from COVID-19 (not recorded which). The source material was PBMCs or T cells enriched from blood (not recorded which).

CDR3 coding DNA: TGCGCCAGCAGCCTTACTTATGGGACTAGCGTTTACAATGAGCAGTTCTTC. Translating gives CASSLTYGTSVYNEQFF. The chain is built from TRBV5-1 and TRBJ2-1, with 10 bases identical to TRBD2. The CDR3 extends over 17 amino acids. V dropped 4 bases and J dropped 4; count of bases not matched to a gene: 11. Germline CDR1 and CDR2: SGHRS and YFSETQ.